These 32 T cell receptor delta chains share one sample of origin, sequenced in a study of γδ T cells in repeated Plasmodium falciparum infection. TCRdb repeated clone calling on the multiplex PCR reads with CATT. The sample consists of about 48,000 delta-chain clones, around 1.6% of them appearing once. Flow sorting of PBMC yielded separate Vgamma9/Vdelta2+ and Vdelta2-negative gammadelta T cell populations for bulk repertoire analysis. Source material: gamma-delta T cells from blood. Receptor source: a pool of human donors (malaria-infected and uninfected, not separated).

Within the sample, this clone is medium-sized. This sample also contains other DNA sequences that code for the same CDR3. The chain couples TRDV1 to TRDJ2; the D is unclear. Trimming shortened V by 1 base and J by 0 bases, and 15 bases separated the two germline ends. This CDR3 comprises 18 residues. The germline gives CDR1 TSWWSYY, CDR2 QGS. CDR3 nucleotides: TGTGCTCTTGGGGAACGTACCTCCCTCGCCGCTTTGACAGCACAACTCTTCTTT. This encodes CALGERTSLAALTAQLFF.

This clone was counted at least ten times. Other DNA sequences in the same sample also yield this CDR3. The chain recombines TRDV1 with TRDJ1, with TRDD3 matching 8 bases. The germline gives CDR1 TSWWSYY, CDR2 QGS. V lost 2 bases, J lost 2 bases, and 13 bases stayed unmatched. This CDR3 has 18 amino acids. The DNA for the CDR3 is TGTGCTCTTGGGGAAAAGGAAGTAGGGATACGAAGGACCGATAAACTCATCTTT. It yields the protein CALGEKEVGIRRTDKLIF.

On this clone itself: TCRdb's protein for this DNA is that of a much larger clone and differs from the translation at residue 15, likely a read error; the protein shown is the DNA translation. V gene assignment gives TRDV1, but the J gene was left uncalled; the D call of TRDD3 is as the table states it, not checked on the DNA. CDR1 is TSWWSYY, CDR2 QGS, per germline. The CDR3 is made up of 17 amino acids. The DNA for the CDR3 is TGTGCTCTTGGGGAACACCTAAGGGGGGATACGCTGGCTAAACACATCTTT. Translation: CALGEHLRGDTLAKHIF.

In this sample, this clone turned up a few times. TCRdb has a much larger clone's protein, which differs at residue 11 from the translation of this DNA, likely because of a read error; what is shown is the protein translated from the DNA. The chain links TRDV1 to TRDJ1, with D possibly matching TRDD2 (5 bases). The CDR3 is made up of 17 amino acids. V was shortened by 4 bases and J by 1 base, with 19 bases between the two germline ends. Germline lookup yields CDR1 TSWWSYY and CDR2 QGS. The CDR3: CALGGILTGFRTDKLIF. Here the CDR3 DNA reads TGTGCTCTTGGGGGTATCCTAACAGGCTTCCGCACCGATAAACTCATCTTT.

As for this clone: TCRdb shows a much larger clone's protein in place of this DNA's translation, and the two differ at residue 8, likely through a read error; the protein shown is translated from the DNA. V gene TRDV1 combines with J gene TRDJ1; D unresolved. No J gene was available from TCRdb, and it was assigned here by a germline match of the DNA. The CDR3 contains 16 residues. Germline CDR1 reads TSWWSYY; CDR2 reads QGS. V was cut by 1 base and J by 0 bases, with 12 bases left in between. The CDR3 DNA reads as TGTGCTCTTGGGGAACAAGACCTCCCGTACACCGATAAACTCATCTTT. This gives the protein CALGEQDLPYTDKLIF.

Worth noting for this clone: This could be a read error, since a much larger clone is one nucleotide away. The chain employs TRDV1 and TRDJ2; D possibly corresponds to TRDD3 (6 bases). The length of the CDR3 is 19 residues. Germline V lookup: CDR1 TSWWSYY, CDR2 QGS. V was cut by 4 bases and J by 13 bases, with 34 bases left in between. CDR3 region: CALGAPRGRWGLFIVPLFF. The CDR3 DNA reads as TGTGCTCTTGGGGCCCCTCGGGGGCGATGGGGGCTATTTATAGTCCCACTCTTCTTT.

This clone was seen a few times. TCRdb pairs this DNA with a much larger clone's protein that differs at residue 17, likely a read error; the protein shown was translated from the DNA. There is no J gene call, but TRDV1 is given as the V gene; no DNA check was done on the table's D call, TRDD3. Looked up from germline, CDR1 is TSWWSYY and CDR2 is QGS. The CDR3 loop spans 18 amino acids. The DNA for the CDR3 is TGTGCTCTTGGGGAACTAGAACTGGGGGATTTATACACCGATAAACTCACCTTT. Translated, it gives CALGELELGDLYTDKLTF.

This clone has ten or more counts. The rearrangement links TRDV2 to TRDJ1, with TRDD3 matching over 8 bases. TCRdb does not report a J gene; here it was assigned by matching the DNA to germline references. This CDR3 region has 23 residues. Germline V lookup: CDR1 GEAIGNYY, CDR2 EKD. J lost 0 bases, V lost 3 bases, and 29 bases had no gene match. CDR3 amino acids: CACDPRGESYNEVGDSYTDKLIF. The CDR3 DNA sequence: TGTGCCTGTGACCCGAGGGGAGAATCCTACAACGAGGTGGGGGATTCTTACACCGATAAACTCATCTTT.

At least ten counts were recorded for this clone. One end of the junction fails to match germline, which may point to a read error. The chain couples TRDV1 to TRDJ1, with a weak D call TRDD3 (5 bases). The CDR3 totals 16 residues. In germline, CDR1 is TSWWSYY, CDR2 QGS. CDR3 sequence: CALGAPGWVITHKLIF. In DNA, the CDR3 is TGTGCTCTTGGGGCTCCTGGCTGGGTAATCACCCATAAACTCATCTTT.

This clone has more than one count but fewer than ten. A read error likely explains why the TCRdb protein, taken from a much larger clone, differs from this DNA's translation at residue 10; the protein shown is translated from the DNA. The chain is built from TRDV2 and TRDJ1, with TRDD3 matching 9 bases. TCRdb supplies no J gene; here it was assigned by aligning the nucleotide sequence to germline. Germline-derived CDR1 and CDR2 are GEAIGNYY and EKD. The V segment lost 0 bases and the J segment 0 bases; nucleotides outside the gene matches: 10. The CDR3 has 18 amino acids. CDR3 protein: CACDTVAGGCDYTDKLIF. In DNA, the CDR3 is TGTGCCTGTGACACCGTTGCTGGGGGATGCGATTACACCGATAAACTCATCTTT.

A word on this clone: A far bigger clonotype differs at one base, so this is likely a read error. Other DNA sequences in the sample encode the same CDR3. The V call is TRDV1, the J call TRDJ1; 7 positions match TRDD2. The J gene is absent in TCRdb and was assigned here via DNA matching to germline. The germline V gene encodes CDR1 TSWWSYY and CDR2 QGS. This CDR3 spans 19 amino acids. The DNA for the CDR3 is TGCGCTCTTGGGGAAGGCTATTCCTACCTTTACCCGCAACGCGATAAACTCATCTTT. Translating gives CALGEGYSYLYPQRDKLIF.

The table lists this clone with many counts. A single base separates this from a much larger clone, so it may be a read error. The identical CDR3 is also encoded by other nucleotide sequences in the sample. This sequence joins TRDV1 and TRDJ1, with D perhaps TRDD2 or TRDD3 (6 bases each). Trimming stripped 3 bases from V and 5 bases from J, with 34 bases between. Germline CDR1 TSWWSYY, CDR2 QGS. CDR3 length equals 21 residues. The chain's CDR3 is CALGEEGAFPILGDRSDKLIF. CDR3 coding DNA: TGTGCTCTTGGGGAGGAAGGGGCCTTCCCAATACTGGGCGATAGATCGGATAAACTCATCTTT.

With regard to this clone: With a far larger clone one base away, a read error is the likely cause. The V call is TRDV1, the J call TRDJ1, with 10 positions matching TRDD3. TCRdb gives no J gene; it was assigned here by matching the DNA to germline. This CDR3 has 21 amino acids. The germline V gene has CDR1 TSWWSYY and CDR2 QGS. V dropped 3 bases and J dropped 4; count of bases not matched to a gene: 23. The CDR3 spells CALGDTRGYWGITRDDDKLIF. The DNA of the CDR3 is TGTGCTCTTGGGGATACTAGGGGGTACTGGGGGATCACGCGGGACGACGATAAACTCATCTTT.

This clone was seen a few times. The protein TCRdb gives is from a much larger clone and does not agree with this DNA's translation at residue 12, likely a read error; the protein shown here comes from the DNA. The chain combines TRDV2 with TRDJ1; TRDD3 aligns across 13 bases. The J gene was not available in TCRdb and was assigned here by matching the DNA to germline segments. CDR3 length: 21 residues. V shed 0 bases and J 0 bases; nucleotides not matched to a gene: 15. Germline values: CDR1 GEAIGNYY, CDR2 EKD. The CDR3 loop reads CACDTLVLGDTSSDHTDKLIF. The CDR3 DNA reads as TGTGCCTGTGACACCCTCGTACTGGGGGATACGAGTTCGGACCACACCGATAAACTCATCTTT.

Worth noting for this clone: The protein that TCRdb holds for this DNA derives from a much larger clone and differs from the translated DNA at residue 11, which likely indicates a read error; the protein shown here is translated from the DNA. The chain links TRDV1 to TRDJ1, with 10 bases aligning to TRDD3. Germline V lookup: CDR1 TSWWSYY, CDR2 QGS. This CDR3 spans 21 amino acids. Trimming cost V 1 base and J 1 base; bases outside gene matches: 18. The CDR3, as DNA: TGTGCTCTTGGGGAACGCATCTACGTTAACGGGGGGATACGTGCCACCGATAAACTCATCTTT. Translation: CALGERIYVNGGIRATDKLIF.

This clone has only a few counts. This may arise from a read error, as a much more abundant clone is one base away. The V and J genes are TRDV1 and TRDJ1, with D possibly being TRDD2 or TRDD3 (5 bases each). TCRdb leaves out the J gene; it was filled in here by matching the DNA to germline. V shed 0 bases and J shed 1 base, with 27 bases lying between them. The CDR3 has 21 residues. The germline gives CDR1 TSWWSYY, CDR2 QGS. CDR3 in amino acids: CALGELGPYGTSRGVTDKLIF. CDR3 sequence (DNA): TGTGCTCTTGGGGAACTTGGGCCCTACGGGACCTCGCGGGGAGTCACCGATAAACTCATCTTT.

A few counts support this clone. A far larger clone is off by one base, so a read error is likely. Other DNA sequences in the sample encode the same CDR3. V usage is TRDV1 and J usage is TRDJ1; maybe TRDD2 (6 bases). TCRdb offers no J gene call, so here the DNA was matched to germline to obtain one. The CDR3 is made up of 26 amino acids. Trimming removed 3 bases at V and 0 bases at J, with 44 bases between. Germline CDR1 and CDR2: TSWWSYY and QGS. CDR3 sequence (DNA): TGTGCTCTTGGGGATGTGGATGATCCTACGTACCCTCAGGGTTCCCCTCATGCCGGATACACCGATAAACTCATCTTT. It translates to CALGDVDDPTYPQGSPHAGYTDKLIF.

Turning to this clone: A far larger clone is one base from this, pointing to a likely read error. This chain links TRDV2 with TRDJ1; 10 bases agree with TRDD3. Matching the DNA to germline supplied the J gene, which TCRdb does not give. Germline values: CDR1 GEAIGNYY, CDR2 EKD. After removal of 5 bases from V and 1 base from J, the junction contained 18 bases not matched to a gene. CDR3 size: 19 residues. CDR3 protein: CACVSYHRVGGYPTDKLIF. The CDR3 bases are TGTGCCTGTGTTTCTTACCACCGGGTTGGGGGATACCCCACCGATAAACTCATCTTT.

This clone was seen a few times. The TCRdb protein, from a much larger clone, departs from this DNA's translation at residue 19, likely by read error; the protein shown derives from the DNA. Other DNA sequences in this sample translate to the same CDR3. V gene TRDV2 combines with J gene TRDJ1; 8 positions match TRDD3. No J segment appears in TCRdb, so it was assigned here by matching the sequence to germline. Germline-derived CDR1 and CDR2 are GEAIGNYY and EKD. Trimming cost V 0 bases and J 6 bases; bases outside gene matches: 32. This CDR3 spans 23 amino acids. CDR3 bases: TGTGCCTGTGACACCGCCGGCCGGGCCAGGGTCTGGGGGACTCGACCCCTATCGCATAAACTCATCTTT. It is translated as CACDTAGRARVWGTRPLSHKLIF.

This clone was detected only a few times. TCRdb pairs this DNA with a much larger clone's protein that differs at residue 3, likely a read error; the protein shown was translated from the DNA. The chain uses TRDV1 and TRDJ1; TRDD3 matches 11 bases. The germline V gene has CDR1 TSWWSYY and CDR2 QGS. The length of the CDR3 is 24 residues. The DNA for the CDR3 is TGTGCTCGTGGGAACCAGGCCTTCCTACTCCCTGGGGGATACCGGTTTCAGAACACCGATAAACTCATCTTT. Translating it yields CARGNQAFLLPGGYRFQNTDKLIF.

A note on this clone: The protein given by TCRdb reflects a much larger clone and differs at residue 7 from this DNA's translation, likely from a read error; the protein shown is the DNA's translation. V gene TRDV1 combines with J gene TRDJ1; 7 bases fit TRDD3. This CDR3 has 17 amino acids. The junction had 17 bases not matched to a gene; V was cut back by 6 bases and J by 4 bases. Germline V lookup: CDR1 TSWWSYY, CDR2 QGS. CDR3 in amino acids: CALGMRRIRRVFDKLIF. The CDR3 region has the DNA TGTGCTCTTGGAATGAGGAGGATACGCCGCGTGTTCGATAAACTCATCTTT.

About this clone: This sequence is one base from a far larger clone and is likely a read error. This specimen includes other DNA sequences encoding the same CDR3. The gene calls are TRDV2 and TRDJ1; 12 bases line up with TRDD3. The CDR3 runs 17 residues. Germline values: CDR1 GEAIGNYY, CDR2 EKD. The junction had 16 bases not matched to a gene; V was cut back by 3 bases and J by 9 bases. Here the CDR3 DNA reads TGTGCCTGTGACCCCGTACAGATTTTCGCTGGGGGATACGAACTCATCTTT. Amino acids: CACDPVQIFAGGYELIF.

Worth noting for this clone: TCRdb shows a much larger clone's protein in place of this DNA's translation, and the two differ at residue 5, likely through a read error; the protein shown is translated from the DNA. The chain couples TRDV1 to TRDJ1; D ambiguous. From germline, CDR1 is TSWWSYY and CDR2 QGS. The CDR3 sequence is 19 residues long. Deletions cut 5 bases from V and 0 bases from J, with 25 bases between. CDR3 nucleotide sequence: TGTGCTCTTGGGAAACGGGAGATTCTCTCGGTGTTGTACACCGATAAACTCATCTTT. It encodes CALGKREILSVLYTDKLIF.

This clone was observed many times. This rearrangement joins TRDV1 to TRDJ1, with 8 nucleotides matching TRDD3. CDR3 length: 18 residues. Germline V lookup: CDR1 TSWWSYY, CDR2 QGS. The trim removed 5 bases at V and 0 bases at J, leaving 14 bases unmatched. The chain's CDR3 is CALGSPHWGFPYTDKLIF. In DNA form, the CDR3 reads TGTGCTCTTGGGAGTCCTCACTGGGGGTTCCCGTACACCGATAAACTCATCTTT.

This clone was counted at least ten times. A junction end diverges from the germline sequence, so it may reflect a read error. CDR3 DNA sequence: TGTGCTATTGGGGAAGTTGTGTGGTCGGGATGGGGCCCCCGGGCCGATAAACTCATCTTT. Encoded protein: CAIGEVVWSGWGPRADKLIF. The rearrangement links TRDV1 to TRDJ1, with D possibly matching TRDD3 (5 bases). This CDR3 is built from 20 residues. The germline V gene encodes CDR1 TSWWSYY and CDR2 QGS.

Regarding this clone: A far larger clone is off by one base, so a read error is likely. The sample carries other DNA sequences with the same CDR3. V is TRDV2 and J is TRDJ1; D gene unclear. The J gene was not available in TCRdb and was assigned here by matching the DNA to germline segments. This CDR3 region has 16 residues. CDR1 GEAIGNYY and CDR2 EKD come from the germline V gene. The CDR3, as DNA: TGTGCTTGTGTGAGTCTAGGTACGAGGGGTCCCGATAAACTCATCTTT. Its translation: CACVSLGTRGPDKLIF.

This clone was observed many times. TCRdb pairs this DNA with a much larger clone's protein that differs at residue 3, likely a read error; the protein shown was translated from the DNA. The chain employs TRDV1 and TRDJ1; 8 bases fit TRDD3. Germline lookup yields CDR1 TSWWSYY and CDR2 QGS. The CDR3 runs 18 residues. The CDR3 coding sequence is TGTGCTCCTGGGGAAACAAAGGGATACGTTCTTGACACCGATAAACTCATCTTT. It encodes CAPGETKGYVLDTDKLIF.

This clone was recorded a few times. Translating this DNA gives a protein that differs at residues 4 and 12 from the TCRdb one, which belongs to a much larger clone; a read error is likely, and the protein shown is this translation. The chain carries TRDV1 and TRDJ1; 12 bases line up with TRDD3. The CDR3 spans 17 residues. J was trimmed by 3 bases and V by 7 bases; bases with no gene match: 12. Per the germline V gene, CDR1 is TSWWSYY and CDR2 is QGS. CDR3 nucleotide sequence: TGTGCTCTTGAAATTATCTGGGGGATACGTTACGCCGATAAACTCATCTTT. This encodes CALEIIWGIRYADKLIF.

This clone occurred many times. The chain employs TRDV1 and TRDJ1, with 7 bases fitting TRDD3. Germline trimming cut 7 bases from V and 4 bases from J; bases unmatched to any gene: 18. The CDR3 totals 17 residues. CDR1 is TSWWSYY and CDR2 is QGS in the germline V gene. The CDR3 spells CALDLMGGGRFNDKLIF. The DNA of the CDR3 is TGTGCTCTTGACCTGATGGGTGGGGGACGATTTAACGATAAACTCATCTTT.

This clone was picked up a small number of times. This DNA's translation differs at residue 10 from TCRdb's protein, which comes from a much larger clone; a read error is likely, and the protein shown is translated from the DNA. The CDR3 region has the DNA TGTGCTCTTGGGGAACGGCGTAAGTACGGTAAACTCATCTTT. Translated, it gives CALGERRKYGKLIF. This chain connects TRDV1 to TRDJ1; D unclear. With 1 base removed from V and 7 bases from J, the gap between germline ends came to 13 bases. The V gene's germline CDR1 is TSWWSYY and CDR2 QGS. The CDR3 runs 14 residues.

About this clone: A far larger clone lies a single base away; this is likely a read error. This sample includes further DNA sequences coding for the same CDR3. The gene calls are TRDV1 and TRDJ1; 9 positions match TRDD3. The germline V gene encodes CDR1 TSWWSYY and CDR2 QGS. The CDR3 covers 21 residues. CDR3 amino acids: CALGAWNFYDPPDWGTDKLIF. CDR3 nucleotide sequence: TGTGCTCTTGGGGCCTGGAATTTCTACGACCCTCCTGACTGGGGGACCGACAAACTCATCTTT.

There are many counts of this clone. A far larger clone is one base from this, pointing to a likely read error. Other nucleotide sequences from this sample produce the same CDR3. The chain uses TRDV1 and TRDJ1; D might be TRDD3 (5 bases). Germline V gene lookup returns CDR1 TSWWSYY and CDR2 QGS. The V end lost 1 base, the J end lost 0 bases, and 18 bases lay between the germline ends. The CDR3 has 18 amino acids. This CDR3 reads CALGERGRRALYTDKLIF. The CDR3 DNA is TGTGCTCTTGGGGAACGGGGAAGGCGAGCGCTTTACACCGATAAACTCATCTTT.